A single sample is the source of the 22 T cell receptor beta chains below, sequenced in a study of T cell repertoires in aging, cancer and after chemotherapy (dated by TCRdb to the late 2010s). The run used an Illumina MiSeq. Using a mixed TRB-A/B primer pool, multiplex touch-down PCR amplified rearranged TRB sequences covering the V, D and J segments. TCRdb trimmed public reads at Q25 via fastp, called clones via MiXCR and kept in-frame beta chains. One record per CDR3 amino acid sequence lists the most common genes and DNA. The sample table contains 2,800 or so distinct CDR3 sequences; only one count was recorded for about 30% of them. The ten largest clones take up over 11% of the sample. TCR beta rearrangements were amplified from genomic DNA extracted from peripheral blood rather than from sorted cells or RNA. The specimen sequenced was blood. Receptor source: a human donor in good health.

In this sample, this clonotype is medium-sized. This chain joins TRBV7-2 and TRBJ2-4; D might be TRBD2 (6 bases). The CDR3 is 13 residues long. Trimming cost V 5 bases and J 7 bases, with 12 bases left between them. In germline, CDR1 is SGHTA, CDR2 FQGNSA. DNA of the CDR3: TGTGCCAGCAGCACCGGAGGGGTTAACATTCAGTACTTC. This codes for CASSTGGVNIQYF.

As regards this clonotype: This may stem from a read error, because a much larger clone lies one nucleotide away. The chain carries TRBV7-9 and TRBJ1-2; D might be TRBD1 (6 bases). The CDR3 is 14 residues long. Germline lookup yields CDR1 SEHNR and CDR2 FQNEAQ (reference sequence). The CDR3 DNA follows: TGTGCCGGCAGCTTAGCAGGGGTTAACTATGGCTACACCTTC. Protein product: CAGSLAGVNYGYTF.

The chain recombines TRBV6-1 with TRBJ2-4; the D gene could be TRBD1 or TRBD2 (5 bases each). Between the trimmed V and J ends, which lost 7 bases and 7 bases, there was a span of 23 bases. Germline-derived CDR1 and CDR2 are MNHNS and SASEGT. The CDR3 contains 16 residues. In nucleotides, the CDR3 is TGTGCCAGCACGCCCCACTCGGGACGCGGCTTGAACATTCAGTACTTC. As protein: CASTPHSGRGLNIQYF.

By share, this clonotype counts as medium-sized. The chain's CDR3 is CASSLEGIGLREKLFF. Written as DNA, the CDR3 is TGTGCCAGCAGCTTAGAAGGGATAGGTCTACGTGAAAAACTGTTTTTT. J is TRBJ1-4 and V is TRBV7-6; D ambiguous. Germline V gene lookup returns CDR1 SGHVS and CDR2 FNYEAQ. V was shortened by 1 base and J by 7 bases, with 16 bases between the two germline ends. The CDR3 has 16 residues.

This clonotype counts as medium-sized (0.01 to 0.1%). This sequence joins TRBV6-6 and TRBJ2-1, with TRBD1 matching over 11 bases. CDR3 length: 15 residues. Trimming removed 6 bases from V and 7 bases from J; junction bases left unmatched: 8. The germline CDR1 and CDR2 sequences are MNHNY and SVGAGI (reference sequence). The CDR3 DNA reads as TGTGCCAGCAGAGAAGGGACAGGGGGTAGTAATGAGCAGTTCTTC. Translation gives CASREGTGGSNEQFF.

This clonotype ranks as large (0.1 to 1%). The rearrangement joins TRBV6-5 to TRBJ1-6; the D is unclear. The CDR3 covers 16 residues. Looked up from germline, CDR1 is MNHEY and CDR2 is SVGAGI. The germline V and J ends were trimmed by 0 bases and 9 bases, with 15 bases remaining between them. CDR3 sequence (DNA): TGTGCCAGCAGTTACTCCGGACGCACCGGAGGTTCACCCCTCCACTTT. Protein sequence: CASSYSGRTGGSPLHF.

The chain joins TRBV5-8 to TRBJ1-1; D uncertain. Trimming took off 0 bases at V and 3 bases at J, with 9 bases between the two ends. The CDR3 totals 14 residues. Germline CDR1 reads SGHTS; CDR2 reads YDEGEE. The CDR3 region is CASSLDLGDTEAFF. In DNA, the CDR3 is TGTGCCAGCAGCTTGGATCTCGGGGACACTGAAGCTTTCTTT.

By its share, this clonotype is medium-sized. In nucleotides, the CDR3 is TGTGCCAGCAGTTCTCGAGGTAGCGGGGGGAACGAGCAGTACTTC. Translated: CASSSRGSGGNEQYF. The J gene is TRBJ2-7, the V gene TRBV27, with 10 bases identical to TRBD2. The V gene end was trimmed by 4 bases and the J gene end by 5 bases; junction bases not matched to a gene: 8. The germline V gene encodes CDR1 MNHEY and CDR2 SMNVEV (reference sequence). The CDR3 is made up of 15 amino acids.

The sample holds a few counts of this clonotype. This chain joins TRBV7-9 and TRBJ2-5, with TRBD2 matching 9 bases. Unmatched junction bases numbered 12, after V lost 5 bases and J lost 5 bases. The CDR3 consists of 16 residues. Germline V gene sequence: CDR1 SEHNR, CDR2 FQNEAQ (reference sequence). The CDR3 is CASSPTVAGVGETQYF. The CDR3 bases are TGTGCCAGCAGCCCCACGGTAGCGGGGGTAGGTGAGACCCAGTACTTC.

V and J are TRBV4-1 and TRBJ2-4; D gene uncertain. The V and J ends lost 1 base and 1 base respectively, with 5 bases between them. The CDR3 is 14 amino acids. CDR1 is MGHRA and CDR2 is YSYEKL in the germline V gene. As DNA, the CDR3 is TGCGCCAGCAGCCAAGCACAGGCCAAAAACATTCAGTACTTC. Translation gives CASSQAQAKNIQYF.

The chain has TRBV20-1 and TRBJ2-5; 12 bases line up with TRBD1. The germline V gene encodes CDR1 DFQATT and CDR2 SNEGSKA (reference sequence). The V segment lost 6 bases and the J segment 2 bases; nucleotides outside the gene matches: 7. There are 15 residues in the CDR3. CDR3 nucleotide sequence: TGCAGTGCGTCCGGGACAGGGGGCCAGCAAGAGACCCAGTACTTC. Protein product: CSASGTGGQQETQYF.

This chain links TRBV6-5 with TRBJ2-6; D is unresolved. The V and J ends lost 6 bases and 0 bases respectively, with 12 bases between them. Germline V gene sequence: CDR1 MNHEY, CDR2 SVGAGI. CDR3 length: 16 residues. The CDR3 protein is CASSQDLGSGANVLTF. The DNA for the CDR3 is TGTGCCAGCAGCCAAGATCTTGGCTCTGGGGCCAACGTCCTGACTTTC.

V and J are TRBV6-5 and TRBJ2-3, with 12 nucleotides matching TRBD2. Germline CDR1 MNHEY, CDR2 SVGAGI. V gave up 7 bases and J gave up 4 bases; unmatched junction bases: 3. The CDR3 length is 14 residues. CDR3 in amino acids: CASTASGRADTQYF. In DNA, the CDR3 is TGTGCCAGCACCGCTAGCGGGAGGGCAGATACGCAGTATTTT.

This clonotype was seen a handful of times. V gene TRBV5-1 combines with J gene TRBJ2-1; TRBD2 agrees at 13 bases. V shed 3 bases, J shed 9 bases, and the junction held 6 bases outside the gene matches. This CDR3 comprises 15 residues. CDR1 is SGHRS and CDR2 is YFSETQ in the germline V gene. The CDR3 DNA is TGCGCCAGCAGCTCCGGACTAGCGGGAGTGGGTGAGCAGTTCTTC. Translating gives CASSSGLAGVGEQFF.

Note on this clonotype: With a much larger clone just one base away, this may be a read error. V and J are TRBV27 and TRBJ2-1; 8 positions agree with TRBD2. The trim removed 6 bases at V and 7 bases at J, leaving 14 bases unmatched. From germline, CDR1 is MNHEY and CDR2 SMNVEV (reference sequence). There are 16 residues in the CDR3. CDR3 protein: CASRAPGRDMWNEQFF. Written as DNA, the CDR3 is TGTGCCAGCAGGGCCCCCGGGAGGGACATGTGGAATGAGCAGTTCTTC.

Within the sample, this clonotype is medium-sized. The V gene is TRBV6-6, the J gene TRBJ2-5, with TRBD1 as a possible D gene (6 bases). The CDR3 is 17 amino acids. CDR1 and CDR2 (germline): MNHNY, SVGAGI (reference sequence). Trimming took off 2 bases at V and 1 base at J, with 17 bases between the two ends. CDR3 bases: TGTGCCAGCAGTTACCAGACCAATTTGGGGGCCCAAGAGACCCAGTACTTC. Amino acid sequence: CASSYQTNLGAQETQYF.

In its sample, this clonotype is medium-sized. The J gene is TRBJ1-4, the V gene TRBV6-5; D is uncertain. V lost 4 bases and J 0 bases, leaving 9 bases between the germline ends. The CDR3 has 15 residues. Per germline, CDR1 MNHEY and CDR2 SVGAGI. The CDR3, as DNA: TGTGCCAGCAGTTCAGGACGGCCAACTAATGAAAAACTGTTTTTT. It encodes CASSSGRPTNEKLFF.

As regards this clonotype: A much bigger clone sits one base away, suggesting this may be a read error. The chain is built from TRBV27 and TRBJ1-6; D gene unclear. Germline CDR1 MNHEY, CDR2 SMNVEV (reference sequence). CDR3 length: 17 amino acids. V lost 2 bases and J lost 5, with 16 bases in between. CDR3 amino acids: CASSLVPPGAHNSPLHF. DNA of the CDR3: TGTGCCAGCAGTTTAGTCCCCCCGGGAGCCCATAATTCACCCCTCCACTTT.

This clonotype is classed as medium-sized. The chain uses TRBV20-1 and TRBJ2-3; 7 nucleotides agree with TRBD2. CDR1 DFQATT and CDR2 SNEGSKA come from the germline V gene (reference sequence). Unmatched junction bases numbered 12, after V lost 3 bases and J lost 0 bases. The CDR3 spans 17 residues. The CDR3 nucleotides are TGCAGTGCTAGTGGTCAGGGAGGGGATTATAGCACAGATACGCAGTATTTT. Protein sequence: CSASGQGGDYSTDTQYF.

This clonotype is medium-sized. J is TRBJ2-3 and V is TRBV7-2; D unresolved. V dropped 1 base and J dropped 6 bases, with 11 bases sitting between them. The germline V gene has CDR1 SGHTA and CDR2 FQGNSA. The CDR3 contains 14 residues. This chain's CDR3 is CASSLDGWRDTQYF. CDR3 nucleotides: TGTGCCAGCAGCTTAGACGGGTGGCGGGATACGCAGTATTTT.

By sample share, this clonotype is medium-sized (0.01 to 0.1%). The chain recombines TRBV15 with TRBJ2-3, with 9 bases lining up with TRBD2. From germline, CDR1 is LNHNV and CDR2 YYDKDF (reference sequence). Unmatched junction bases numbered 11, after V lost 9 bases and J lost 4 bases. This CDR3 contains 15 residues. In DNA, the CDR3 is TGTGCCACTAAACCAGGGACTAGCCGTGCAGATACGCAGTATTTT. As protein: CATKPGTSRADTQYF. The full variable domain, with the rest looked up from reference TRBV15 and TRBJ2-3, is DAMVIQNPRYQVTQFGKPVTLSCSQTLNHNVMYWYQQKSSQAPKLLFHYYDKDFNNEADTPDNFQSRRPNTSFCFLDIRSPGLGDTAMYLCATKPGTSRADTQYFGPGTRLTVL.

This clonotype showed up just a few times. The genes are TRBV21-1 and TRBJ2-4; the DNA was not compared with TRBD2, the D call given in the table. TRBV21-1 is labeled a pseudogene. The CDR3 is made up of 23 amino acids. The CDR3 DNA reads TGTGCCAGCAGCAAACGACCGGAGGGCGAGGACAGCAATCTTATGGGGGCCAAAAACATTCAGTACTTC. Protein product: CASSKRPEGEDSNLMGAKNIQYF.